This T cell receptor beta chain was captured by sequencing in a study of beta chain features in type 1 diabetes. Study as a whole: Similarity in age, gender and cell yields was seen between patients and healthy donors. Analysis included about 110 million sorted cells drawn from all samples.

Study-level findings and limits: A moderate, significant TCRB CDR3 shortening appeared in type 1 diabetes across four CD4+ subsets. For type 1 diabetes patients, VDJ junctions showed fewer insertions and more deletions.

Regarding this clone: The antigen remains unidentified.

Reverse transcribing all isolated RNA meant expressed TCRB transcripts were sequenced. Clones were sequenced by immunoSEQ multiplex PCR, and TCRdb holds only the in-frame ones, with some missing. The sample yields some 170,000 clones, roughly 59% seen once. This TCR derives from a man aged 25 to 45 with type 1 diabetes. Sample: naive CD4+ T cells from blood.

For the CDR3, the DNA is TGTGCCATCCGTCAGGAGGGAATTGGCTACACCTTC. It is translated as CAIRQEGIGYTF. The chain carries TRBV10-3 and TRBJ1-2; D not resolved. Trimming cost V 8 bases and J 7 bases, with 14 bases left between them. Germline V gene data show CDR1 as ENHRY and CDR2 as SYGVKD. The CDR3 spans 12 residues.